This T cell receptor (beta chain) stems from a study of T-cell reconstitution after alpha-beta-depleted transplantation in children. The study, taken as a whole, reports: Some patients owed their high day-60 TCRbeta diversity to surviving recipient T cells and thymic progenitors. It was newly produced T cells that mostly accounted for T-cell counts and diversity one year after transplant. About two months after transplant, alpha-beta T cells reportedly came from several hundred expanded graft clones.

The germline gives CDR1 SGHDN, CDR2 FVKESK. Trimming stripped 2 bases from V and 7 bases from J, with 17 bases between. The CDR3 runs 15 residues. This clonotype was detected many times. Its antigen is undetermined. Unique molecular identifiers featured in how the TCRbeta library was prepared. From the PCR reads, TCRdb called clonotypes with MiXCR, one entry per CDR3 protein. The sample consists of around 580,000 distinct CDR3 sequences, 23% of them appearing once. The specimen was PBMCs, mostly from graft donor cells, collected 360 days after TCRalphabeta/CD19-depleted stem cell transplant. This clonotype originated in a boy in the first two years of life who had a stem cell transplant for acute myeloid leukemia, so the T cells may come from the graft donor. The chain is built from TRBV14 and TRBJ1-2; D is possibly TRBD1 (5 bases). The CDR3 DNA sequence: TGTGCCAGCAGCCAATACTCGGCAGGGATAGTTGGCTACACCTTC. Translated: CASSQYSAGIVGYTF.